This section outlines one TCR beta chain sequence together with its context. This clone was detected only a few times. This receptor's antigen is unknown. Within one base of it there is no much larger clone, and no base qualities were kept. Each collaborating institution followed its own protocols to collect whole blood in K2EDTA tubes. Collaborator samples were shipped for TCRbeta analysis as frozen whole blood, isolated PBMCs, or DNA extracted from either sample type. The immunoSEQ Assay, a bias-controlled multiplex PCR, was used to amplify TCRbeta CDR3 regions from genomic DNA. The original pipeline was this. The number of nucleated cells in each sample was estimated by amplification of reference gene primers within the assay. To quantify the absolute abundance of each unique TCRbeta CDR3 rearrangement, sequence reads were collapsed and filtered. For each sample, productive Simpson clonality was calculated as the square root of Simpson's diversity index over productive rearrangements. The clones in this table, taken by TCRdb from immuneACCESS, are in-frame only. Not every clone is retained; where verified, under half of the shortfall comes from an unresolved V gene, and the cause of the rest is unknown. V, J and clone size are those of that table, while D and trimming were read from the DNA. Here the sample has 58,000 or so clones; around nine tenths occur a single time. Together, the top ten hold roughly 7.7% of the sample.

Trimming removed 1 base from V and 2 bases from J; the gene matches leave 9 bases unexplained. Its CDR3 holds 18 amino acids, cysteine through phenylalanine. Of the read, only the CDR3 DNA is kept; its 54 bases are in frame from base 1. Per the germline V gene, SGHTA is the CDR1 and FQGTGA is the CDR2. The data stem from a study of blood T cell repertoires in COVID-19 (dated by TCRdb to the early 2020s). About the investigation overall: Collaborator samples came from the United States, Italy and Spain and covered acute and convalescent phases of COVID-19. The material from the prospective study consisted of cDNA or gDNA derived from T cells, B-cell-depleted T cells, or PBMCs. Deeply sampled blood TCRbeta repertoires from subjects exposed to, actively infected with, or recovered from COVID-19 were included in the dataset. The repertoires were released in a freely available public database intended as a resource for research on the immune response to SARS-CoV-2. Samples were obtained from the ongoing ImmuneRACE study (first 160 participants) and from over 1,000 subjects provided by 6 global collaborators. Sample metadata almost always included a de-identified subject ID, COVID-19 status, age in years and sex. Where available, HLA class I and class II types were taken from metadata supplied by the sample provider and were not determined by assay-based typing.

What the research found in general, with its limitations: Clinical and demographic metadata were provided uncurated, with the amount varying by source and participant.

This TCR came from a woman in her seventies with active COVID-19. The sample was peripheral blood. Recombination linked TRBV7-3 to TRBJ2-3; TRBD2 aligns with 10 central bases. The base sequence is TGTGCCAGCAGCTTAAAGCATCTAGCGGGGGTTAACACAGATACGCAGTATTTT. Translated, this gives CASSLKHLAGVNTDTQYF.